This T cell receptor (beta chain) came from a study of blood T cell repertoires in COVID-19 (dated by TCRdb to 2019 to 2021). Background on the whole study: Collaborator samples came from the United States, Italy and Spain and covered acute and convalescent phases of COVID-19. The material from the prospective study consisted of cDNA or gDNA derived from T cells, B-cell-depleted T cells, or PBMCs. Subjects who had been exposed to COVID-19, were actively infected with it, or had recovered from it provided the deeply sampled blood TCRbeta repertoires that made up the dataset. The repertoires were released in a freely available public database intended as a resource for research on the immune response to SARS-CoV-2. Samples came from the ongoing ImmuneRACE study (first 160 participants) plus 1,254 subjects from 6 global collaborators. A de-identified subject ID, COVID-19 status, age in years and sex were almost always included in the sample metadata. HLA class I and class II types, where available, came from metadata supplied by the sample provider rather than from assay-based typing.

TCRbeta CDR3 regions were amplified from genomic DNA by means of the immunoSEQ Assay, a bias-controlled multiplex PCR. The authors processed their data as follows. Nucleated cell counts per sample were estimated from amplification of reference gene primers within the assay. To quantify the absolute abundance of each unique TCRbeta CDR3 rearrangement, sequence reads were collapsed and filtered. Productive Simpson clonality was computed per sample as the square root of Simpson's diversity index over productive rearrangements. The clones in this table, taken by TCRdb from immuneACCESS, are in-frame only. Not every clone is retained; where verified, under half of the shortfall comes from an unresolved V gene, and the cause of the rest is unknown. That table furnishes V, J and clone size, whereas the DNA furnished D and trimming. The sample includes 100,000 to 150,000 clones, with 85% observed a single time. The biggest ten clones account for 6.6% of the sample.

The collaborating institutions used their own protocols to collect whole blood in K2EDTA tubes. For TCRbeta analysis, collaborators shipped samples in one of three forms: frozen whole blood, isolated PBMCs, or DNA extracted from either of those sample types. What the work shows at the level of the full study, not this receptor alone: The amount of clinical and demographic metadata varied by source and participant and was provided uncurated.

A note on this clone: It lacks a known antigen. Base qualities are not provided; no much larger clone lies one nucleotide away.

The germline V gene (reference sequence) supplies CDR1 LNHDA and CDR2 SQIVND. The CDR3 runs 15 amino acids, cysteine and phenylalanine included. Only CDR3 DNA remains: 45 bases, in frame from the first base. V is cut back by 3 bases and J by 4 bases, with 6 bases in the junction unmatched. The rearranged chain carries TRBV19 and TRBJ2-3; the junction holds 8 bases that match TRBD1. This TCR was recovered from an elderly man with active or convalescent COVID-19. Input material: peripheral blood. Here is the DNA: TGTGCCAGTAGTATTACAGGGGGTATTGCAGATACGCAGTATTTT. This sequence encodes CASSITGGIADTQYF.